These 22 T cell receptor beta chains were all obtained from the same sample, sequenced in a study of cytomegalovirus exposure and HLA in healthy donors (dated by TCRdb to about 2017). Receptor libraries were prepared by the immunoSEQ multiplex PCR assay. For the multiplex PCR, a mixture combining 60 forward primers for TCR Vbeta segments and 13 reverse primers for TCR Jbeta segments was used. The clones in this table, taken by TCRdb from immuneACCESS, are in-frame only. Not every clone is retained; where verified, under half of the shortfall comes from an unresolved V gene, and the cause of the rest is unknown. This sample has tens of thousands of clones in its table, and more than 75% of those were observed once. About 1.5% of the sample is taken by the ten largest. Sequencing was done on a sample of PBMCs. Every receptor here comes from a female donor in good health and CMV-seronegative.

The rearrangement links TRBV6-5 to TRBJ1-3; D is unresolved. In germline, CDR1 is MNHEY, CDR2 SVGAGI. V was pared by 8 bases and J by 2 bases, with 16 bases between. The CDR3 runs to 15 residues. The CDR3 sequence: CASGSGGVPGNTIYF. The CDR3 DNA follows: TGTGCCAGCGGATCCGGTGGAGTACCTGGAAACACCATATATTTT.

This clone turned up a few times. V usage is TRBV14 and J usage is TRBJ1-3; D unclear. The CDR3 is 15 residues long. Germline CDR1 reads SGHDN; CDR2 reads FVKESK. The germline V and J ends were trimmed by 1 base and 0 bases, with 7 bases remaining between them. CDR3 in amino acids: CASSQVAVSGNTIYF. The CDR3 DNA reads as TGTGCCAGCAGCCAAGTTGCGGTCTCTGGAAACACCATATATTTT.

This clone was counted only a few times. The chain combines TRBV7-9 with TRBJ2-5; tentatively, D is TRBD1 (6 bases). Deletions cut 6 bases from V and 5 bases from J, with 10 bases between. CDR1 is SEHNR and CDR2 is FQNEAQ in the germline V gene (reference sequence). CDR3 size: 12 residues. The CDR3 sequence is CASSVQGETQYF. CDR3 in DNA: TGTGCCAGCAGTGTTCAGGGGGAGACCCAGTACTTC. The whole variable domain, filled in from reference TRBV7-9 and TRBJ2-5, reads DTGVSQNPRHKITKRGQNVTFRCDPISEHNRLYWYRQTLGQGPEFLTYFQNEAQLEKSRLLSDRFSAERPKGSFSTLEIQRTEQGDSAMYLCASSVQGETQYFGPGTRLLVL.

This clone has a single count. The chain uses TRBV2 and TRBJ2-5, with 7 bases fitting TRBD1. CDR3 size: 16 residues. Trimming took 4 bases from V and 2 from J; bases not matched to a gene: 10. CDR1 and CDR2 (germline): SNHLY, FYNNEI. The CDR3 DNA follows: TGTGCCAGCAGTGCAGGGTTCAGGGGGACGCAAGAGACCCAGTACTTC. It is translated as CASSAGFRGTQETQYF.

The chain employs TRBV18 and TRBJ2-1; TRBD1 matches 10 bases. The germline gives CDR1 KGHSH, CDR2 LQKENI. V dropped 1 base and J dropped 7; count of bases not matched to a gene: 4. The CDR3 covers 15 residues. CDR3 sequence (DNA): TGTGCCAGCTCACCACAACCGGGACAGGGGAATGAGCAGTTCTTC. This translates into CASSPQPGQGNEQFF.

This clone is a singleton in its sample. The chain carries TRBV7-8 and TRBJ1-1; weak D call: TRBD1 (5 bases). Deletions cut 1 base from V and 3 bases from J, with 30 bases between. CDR3 size: 21 residues. CDR1 is SGHVS and CDR2 is FQNEAQ in the germline V gene. The CDR3 bases are TGTGCCAGCAGCTTAGTACCGGGACCCGCGGGGGAATCAACCCCCTACACTGAAGCTTTCTTT. Translated, it gives CASSLVPGPAGESTPYTEAFF.

The rearrangement joins TRBV27 to TRBJ1-2; maybe TRBD1 (6 bases). The length of the CDR3 is 13 residues. Germline CDR1 is MNHEY and CDR2 is SMNVEV (reference sequence). The ends were cut back, 6 bases at V and 4 bases at J, with 12 bases in the middle. DNA of the CDR3: TGTGCCAGCAGGAGGCAGGGGAGCTATGGCTACACCTTC. Translation: CASRRQGSYGYTF.

Worth noting for this clone: At one boundary the junction diverges from the germline segment, which might be a read error. The chain has TRBV7-9 and TRBJ1-2; the match to TRBD1 covers 7 bases. The CDR3 is made up of 13 amino acids. From germline, CDR1 is SEHNR and CDR2 FQNEAQ (reference sequence). CDR3 sequence reads: CAGSATGFFGYTF. The DNA of the CDR3 is TGTGCCGGCAGCGCGACAGGGTTTTTTGGCTACACCTTC.

The chain combines TRBV27 with TRBJ2-7, with D possibly matching TRBD1 (6 bases). This CDR3 has 15 residues. V was cut by 6 bases and J by 0 bases, with 15 bases left in between. The germline gives CDR1 MNHEY, CDR2 SMNVEV (reference sequence). The CDR3 DNA reads TGTGCCAGCAGCCGACGCGGACAGTCCTCCTACGAGCAGTACTTC. It specifies CASSRRGQSSYEQYF.

The V gene is TRBV18, the J gene TRBJ2-1; TRBD2 might be the D (6 bases). The CDR3 consists of 15 residues. V was shortened by 4 bases and J by 5 bases, with 15 bases between the two germline ends. Germline values: CDR1 KGHSH, CDR2 LQKENI. The CDR3 here is CASSQRLEGNNEQFF. CDR3 DNA: TGTGCCAGCTCACAGAGACTGGAGGGCAACAATGAGCAGTTCTTC.

The sample holds one count of this clone. The chain carries TRBV9 and TRBJ2-3; 9 bases map to TRBD2. V shed 1 base, J shed 0 bases, and the junction held 3 bases outside the gene matches. The CDR3 runs 16 residues. The germline CDR1 and CDR2 sequences are SGDLS and YYNGEE. CDR3 DNA: TGTGCCAGCAGCGTAATGGCGGGGGGGAGCACAGATACGCAGTATTTT. Protein: CASSVMAGGSTDTQYF. Drawing the rest from reference TRBV9 and TRBJ2-3, the complete variable domain is DSGVTQTPKHLITATGQRVTLRCSPRSGDLSVYWYQQSLDQGLQFLIQYYNGEERAKGNILERFSAQQFPDLHSELNLSSLELGDSALYFCASSVMAGGSTDTQYFGPGTRLTVL.

The genes are TRBV9 and TRBJ2-3, with a weak D call TRBD2 (6 bases). The CDR3 consists of 14 residues. Germline V lookup: CDR1 SGDLS, CDR2 YYNGEE. Trimming took 4 bases from V and 3 from J, leaving 12 bases between them. CDR3 nucleotides: TGTGCCAGCAGCTTCGGGACTGAAACAGATACGCAGTATTTT. The encoded protein is CASSFGTETDTQYF.

This chain uses TRBV10-3 with TRBJ1-2, with a weak D call TRBD1 (6 bases). The CDR3 loop spans 18 amino acids. Germline loops: CDR1 ENHRY, CDR2 SYGVKD. V was pared by 2 bases and J by 0 bases, with 19 bases between. CDR3 sequence: CAISEAPGDNWANYGYTF. CDR3 DNA: TGTGCCATCAGTGAGGCCCCTGGGGACAACTGGGCTAACTATGGCTACACCTTC.

This clone has just one count. The genes are TRBV5-4 and TRBJ2-7; 8 bases line up with TRBD1. The ends lost 3 bases at V and 1 base at J; junction bases unmatched: 6. The CDR3 has 15 residues. Germline V lookup: CDR1 SGHNT, CDR2 YYREEE (reference sequence). CDR3 coding DNA: TGTGCCAGCAGCTGGACAGGGAAAATTTCCTACGAGCAGTACTTC. This sequence encodes CASSWTGKISYEQYF.

This chain links TRBV7-9 with TRBJ2-7; 9 bases are a match to TRBD2. The germline CDR1 and CDR2 sequences are SEHNR and FQNEAQ (reference sequence). CDR3 length: 14 residues. Unmatched junction bases numbered 5, after V lost 5 bases and J lost 3 bases. DNA of the CDR3: TGTGCCAGCAGCCCTAGCGGGGTTCACTACGAGCAGTACTTC. Residues: CASSPSGVHYEQYF.

This rearrangement joins TRBV27 to TRBJ1-1; TRBD1 might be the D (5 bases). Germline CDR1 and CDR2: MNHEY and SMNVEV (reference sequence). Trimming shortened V by 5 bases and J by 0 bases, and 16 bases separated the two germline ends. CDR3 size: 16 residues. CDR3 sequence reads: CASSTRGGRMNTEAFF. In DNA, the CDR3 is TGTGCCAGCAGTACCCGGGGGGGACGCATGAACACTGAAGCTTTCTTT.

This CDR3 reads CASSLATRPFF. CDR3 nucleotide sequence: TGTGCCAGCAGCTTAGCGACGAGGCCTTTCTTT. The rearrangement joins TRBV7-8 to TRBJ1-1; D gene ambiguous. CDR3 size: 11 residues. V shed 0 bases and J shed 12 bases, with 8 bases lying between them. CDR1 is SGHVS and CDR2 is FQNEAQ in the germline V gene.

V and J are TRBV6-1 and TRBJ2-3, with 8 positions matching TRBD1. Germline CDR1 and CDR2: MNHNS and SASEGT. This CDR3 contains 16 residues. J lost 1 base, V lost 4 bases, and 7 bases had no gene match. The CDR3 bases are TGTGCCAGCAGTGTCGACAGGGGCCGGGGCACAGATACGCAGTATTTT. It codes for CASSVDRGRGTDTQYF.

The CDR3 DNA reads as TGTGCCAGCAGTGCTAGCGGGGGCACAGATACGCAGTATTTT. It is translated as CASSASGGTDTQYF. The rearrangement links TRBV6-4 to TRBJ2-3; TRBD2 agrees at 9 bases. Germline CDR1 is MRHNA and CDR2 is SNTAGT. With 4 bases clipped from V and 1 base from J, the junction kept 0 bases outside the gene matches. The CDR3 runs 14 residues.

J is TRBJ2-1 and V is TRBV25-1; the match to TRBD2 covers 10 bases. J was trimmed by 7 bases and V by 1 base; bases with no gene match: 7. The germline V gene has CDR1 MGHDK and CDR2 SYGVNS. The CDR3 length is 16 residues. The CDR3 DNA follows: TGTGCCAGCAGTGAATTTAGCGGGGGGTCGTATAATGAGCAGTTCTTC. It translates to CASSEFSGGSYNEQFF.

This clone was detected only once. The rearrangement uses TRBV5-1 and TRBJ2-1; D perhaps matches TRBD2 (5 bases). The CDR3 is 15 residues long. Trimming stripped 6 bases from V and 1 base from J, with 14 bases between. Per germline, CDR1 SGHRS and CDR2 YFSETQ. The CDR3 bases are TGCGCCAGCATTCCCGGGGTAGGTTCCTACAATGAGCAGTTCTTC. Translation gives CASIPGVGSYNEQFF.

This chain connects TRBV29-1 to TRBJ2-5; D gene ambiguous. The CDR3 is 15 residues long. CDR1 and CDR2 (germline): SQVTM, ANQGSEA. V was pared by 7 bases and J by 2 bases, with 20 bases between. The CDR3 loop reads CSAYGGDSQQETQYF. The CDR3 nucleotides read TGCAGCGCATATGGCGGAGACTCACAACAAGAGACCCAGTACTTC.